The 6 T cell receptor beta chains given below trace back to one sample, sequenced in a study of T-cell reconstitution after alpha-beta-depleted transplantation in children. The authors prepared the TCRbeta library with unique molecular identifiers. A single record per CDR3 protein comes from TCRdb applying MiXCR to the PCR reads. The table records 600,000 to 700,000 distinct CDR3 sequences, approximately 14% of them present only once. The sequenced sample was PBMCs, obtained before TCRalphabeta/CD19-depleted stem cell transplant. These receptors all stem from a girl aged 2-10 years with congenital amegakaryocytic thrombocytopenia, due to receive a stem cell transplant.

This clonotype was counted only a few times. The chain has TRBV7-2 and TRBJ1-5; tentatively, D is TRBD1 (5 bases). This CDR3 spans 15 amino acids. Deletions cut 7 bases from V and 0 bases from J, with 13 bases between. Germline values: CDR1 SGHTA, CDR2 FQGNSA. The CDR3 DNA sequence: TGTGCCAGCAAAAGGGTCGGGGGTAGCAATCAGCCCCAGCATTTT. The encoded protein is CASKRVGGSNQPQHF. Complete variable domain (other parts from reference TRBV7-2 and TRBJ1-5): GAGVSQSPSNKVTEKGKDVELRCDPISGHTALYWYRQSLGQGLEFLIYFQGNSAPDKSGLPSDRFSAERTGGSVSTLTIQRTQQEDSAVYLCASKRVGGSNQPQHFGDGTRLSIL.

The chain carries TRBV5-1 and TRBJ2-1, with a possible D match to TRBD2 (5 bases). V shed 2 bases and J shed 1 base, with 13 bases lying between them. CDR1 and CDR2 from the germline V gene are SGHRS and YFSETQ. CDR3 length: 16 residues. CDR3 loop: CASSFYQTGSYNEQFF. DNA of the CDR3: TGCGCCAGCAGCTTTTACCAAACGGGATCCTACAATGAGCAGTTCTTC.

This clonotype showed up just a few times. The DNA of the CDR3 is TGCAGTGCCTTACCGGACCGCGTCGGATCACCCCTCCACTTT. Translating gives CSALPDRVGSPLHF. The rearrangement joins TRBV20-1 to TRBJ1-6; D gene unclear. The CDR3 loop spans 14 amino acids. Germline V gene sequence: CDR1 DFQATT, CDR2 SNEGSKA (reference sequence). Between the trimmed V and J ends, which lost 6 bases and 10 bases, there was a span of 19 bases.

The CDR3 here is CASGLYRAGGNEQFF. For the CDR3, the DNA is TGTGCTAGTGGTTTGTACAGGGCGGGGGGCAATGAGCAGTTCTTC. The V call is TRBV12-5, the J call TRBJ2-1; 8 bases are a match to TRBD2. The J segment lost 6 bases and the V segment lost 2 bases, leaving 6 bases of the junction unmatched. CDR1 is LGHNT, CDR2 FRNRAP, per germline. CDR3 length: 15 amino acids.

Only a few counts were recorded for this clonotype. CDR3 sequence: CASSPLGRNEQFF. The CDR3, as DNA: TGTGCCAGCAGCCCGCTGGGGCGAAATGAGCAGTTCTTC. The chain has TRBV7-6 and TRBJ2-1; weak D call: TRBD1 (5 bases). V shed 5 bases and J shed 7 bases, with 12 bases lying between them. CDR3 length: 13 residues. Germline V gene lookup returns CDR1 SGHVS and CDR2 FNYEAQ.

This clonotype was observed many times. The CDR3 region is CAMKNTGELFF. CDR3 nucleotides: TGTGCCATGAAGAACACCGGGGAGCTGTTTTTT. The chain employs TRBV30 and TRBJ2-2, with unresolved D. CDR3 length: 11 amino acids. The germline V gene encodes CDR1 GTSNPN and CDR2 SVGIG (reference sequence). Trimming stripped 8 bases from V and 1 base from J, with 5 bases between. The full variable domain, rest sourced from reference TRBV30 and TRBJ2-2, is SQTIHQWPATLVQPVGSPLSLECTVEGTSNPNLYWYRQAAGRGLQLLFYSVGIGQISSEVPQNLSASRPQDRQFILSSKKLLLSDSGFYLCAMKNTGELFFGEGSRLTVL.